This is a list of T cell receptor beta chains from one sample in a study of shared clonotypes between healthy human individuals. TCRdb's copy holds only in-frame clones and misses some; the assay was immunoSEQ multiplex PCR. This sample has about 560,000 clones, with around 80% found just once. The sequencing input was PBMCs. The origin of the receptors is a woman aged 40 to 50 in good health. Some clones in this sample may be carry-over from other donors' samples. The CDR3 runs from the conserved cysteine through the conserved F or W. D genes are given only for firm matches. Size is stated for part of the rows, as once, few or many counts, or as a class when the clone is expanded.

>TRBJ1-3|once|-|TRBV14
CASSPNSGNTIYF
TGTGCCAGCAGCCCCAACTCTGGAAACACCATATATTTT
>TRBJ2-7|few|-|TRBV6-1
CASIGQGGTYEQYF
TGTGCCAGCATTGGACAGGGAGGGACCTACGAGCAGTACTTC
>TRBJ1-5|-|TRBD1|TRBV15
CATSRDRRRQPQHF
TGTGCCACCAGCAGGGACAGGCGAAGACAGCCCCAGCATTTT
>TRBJ1-4|once|-|TRBV6-1
CASSEVGGPTNEKLFF
TGTGCCAGCAGTGAAGTAGGGGGACCAACTAATGAAAAACTGTTTTTT
>TRBJ2-7|-|TRBD1|TRBV27
CASTGRGTGRLYEQYF
TGTGCCAGCACCGGACGCGGGACAGGGAGGTTGTACGAGCAGTACTTC
>TRBJ2-7|-|-|TRBV13
CASSLGGDFPGRYF
TGTGCCAGCAGCTTAGGGGGGGACTTCCCGGGCAGGTACTTC
>TRBJ1-1|-|-|TRBV10-3
CAISAWMNTEAFF
TGTGCCATCAGTGCGTGGATGAACACTGAAGCTTTCTTT
>TRBJ1-3|-|-|TRBV19
CASSIPGLRSGNTIYF
TGTGCCAGTAGTATTCCCGGACTCCGCTCTGGAAACACCATATATTTT
>TRBJ2-7|-|TRBD2|TRBV4-3
CASSRGLADNTYEQYF
TGCGCCAGCAGCCGAGGACTAGCGGATAATACCTACGAGCAGTACTTC
>TRBJ2-3|-|-|TRBV30
CAWSPEGGGQYF
TGTGCCTGGAGTCCTGAGGGAGGGGGGCAGTATTTT
>TRBJ2-7|once|-|TRBV7-8
CASSLESGTEQYF
TGTGCCAGCAGCTTAGAGTCCGGGACCGAGCAGTACTTC
>TRBJ2-7|once|-|TRBV7-2
CASSPHRSPREQYF
TGTGCCAGCAGCCCCCACCGGAGTCCCCGCGAGCAGTACTTC
>TRBJ2-3|-|TRBD1|TRBV29-1
CSVESLGTGGTDTQYF
TGCAGCGTTGAATCCCTTGGGACAGGGGGCACAGATACGCAGTATTTT
>TRBJ1-1|-|TRBD1|TRBV4-1
CASSQGTGVNTEAFF
TGCGCCAGCAGCCAGGGGACAGGGGTGAACACTGAAGCTTTCTTT
>TRBJ2-2|few|TRBD2|TRBV2
CASISASGSGELFF
TGTGCCAGCATATCGGCTAGCGGGAGCGGGGAGCTGTTTTTT
>TRBJ2-5|-|-|TRBV10-3
CAISDQYQETQYF
TGTGCCATCAGTGACCAGTACCAAGAGACCCAGTACTTC
>TRBJ2-3|-|TRBD1|TRBV15
CATSRGRQGLDTQYF
TGTGCCACCAGCAGAGGGAGACAGGGGTTAGATACGCAGTATTTT
>TRBJ1-2|-|-|TRBV19
CASSIVVGAGTGYTF
TGTGCCAGTAGTATCGTCGTCGGGGCAGGTACTGGCTACACCTTC
>TRBJ1-1|-|-|TRBV5-1
CASSLAGFLNTEAFF
TGCGCCAGCAGCTTGGCCGGGTTCCTGAACACTGAAGCTTTCTTT
>TRBJ1-1|-|-|TRBV6-4
CASSWAGMNTEAFF
TGTGCCAGCAGTTGGGCAGGGATGAACACTGAAGCTTTCTTT
>TRBJ1-4|few|-|TRBV4-1
CASSLRVGEKLFF
TGCGCCAGCAGCCTCAGGGTTGGTGAAAAACTGTTTTTT